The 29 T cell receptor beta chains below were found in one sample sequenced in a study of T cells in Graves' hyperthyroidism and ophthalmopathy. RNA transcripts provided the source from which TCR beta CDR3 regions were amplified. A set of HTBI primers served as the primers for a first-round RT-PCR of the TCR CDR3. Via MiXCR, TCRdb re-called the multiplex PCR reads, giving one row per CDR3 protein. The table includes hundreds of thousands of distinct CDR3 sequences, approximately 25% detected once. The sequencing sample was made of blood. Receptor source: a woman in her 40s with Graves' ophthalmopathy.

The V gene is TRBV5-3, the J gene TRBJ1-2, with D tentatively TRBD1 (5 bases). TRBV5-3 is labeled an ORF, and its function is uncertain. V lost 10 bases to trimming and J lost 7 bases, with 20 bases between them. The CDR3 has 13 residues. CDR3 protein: CAWSAGELGGYTF. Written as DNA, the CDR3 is TGTGCCTGGAGTGCGGGGGAGTTGGGTGGCTACACCTTC.

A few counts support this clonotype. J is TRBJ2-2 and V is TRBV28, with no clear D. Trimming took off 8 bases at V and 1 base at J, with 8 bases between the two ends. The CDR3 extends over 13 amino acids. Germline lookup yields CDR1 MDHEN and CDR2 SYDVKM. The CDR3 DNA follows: TGTGCCAGCGTATCTAGGAACACCGGGGAGCTGTTTTTT. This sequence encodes CASVSRNTGELFF.

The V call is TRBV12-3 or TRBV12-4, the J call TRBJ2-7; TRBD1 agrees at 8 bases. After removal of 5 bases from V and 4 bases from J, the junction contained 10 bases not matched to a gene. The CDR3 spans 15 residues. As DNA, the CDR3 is TGTGCCAGCAGTCTTCATACAGGGGGAAGATACGAGCAGTACTTC. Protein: CASSLHTGGRYEQYF.

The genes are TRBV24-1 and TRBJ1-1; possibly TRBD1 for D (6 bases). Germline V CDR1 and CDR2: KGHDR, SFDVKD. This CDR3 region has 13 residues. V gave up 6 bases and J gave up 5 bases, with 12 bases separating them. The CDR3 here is CATSNPQGTEAFF. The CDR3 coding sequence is TGTGCCACCAGTAATCCACAGGGAACTGAAGCTTTCTTT.

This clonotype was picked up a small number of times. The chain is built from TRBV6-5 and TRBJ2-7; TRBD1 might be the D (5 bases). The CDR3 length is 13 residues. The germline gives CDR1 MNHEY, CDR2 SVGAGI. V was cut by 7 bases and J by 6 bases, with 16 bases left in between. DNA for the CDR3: TGTGCCAGCATTAACAGGAGCCTTCGCGAGCAGTACTTC. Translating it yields CASINRSLREQYF.

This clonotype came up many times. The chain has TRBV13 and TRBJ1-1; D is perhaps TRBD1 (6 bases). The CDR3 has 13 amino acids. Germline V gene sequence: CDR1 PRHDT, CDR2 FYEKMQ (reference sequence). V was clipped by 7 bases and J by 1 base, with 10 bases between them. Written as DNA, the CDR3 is TGTGCCAGCAAGCAACAGGGGAACACTGAAGCTTTCTTT. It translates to CASKQQGNTEAFF.

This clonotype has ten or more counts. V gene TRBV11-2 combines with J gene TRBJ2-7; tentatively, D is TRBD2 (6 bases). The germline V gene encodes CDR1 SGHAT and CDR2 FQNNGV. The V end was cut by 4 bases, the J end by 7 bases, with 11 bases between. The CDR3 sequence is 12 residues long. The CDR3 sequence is CASSSPSGEQYF. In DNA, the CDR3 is TGTGCCAGCAGCTCCCCCAGCGGGGAGCAGTACTTC.

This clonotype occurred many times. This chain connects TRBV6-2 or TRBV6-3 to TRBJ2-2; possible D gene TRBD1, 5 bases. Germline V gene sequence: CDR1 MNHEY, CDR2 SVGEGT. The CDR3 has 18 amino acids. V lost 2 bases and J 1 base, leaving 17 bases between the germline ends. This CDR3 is CASSYLVLVGENTGELFF. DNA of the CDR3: TGTGCCAGCAGTTACCTAGTTCTGGTAGGGGAGAACACCGGGGAGCTGTTTTTT.

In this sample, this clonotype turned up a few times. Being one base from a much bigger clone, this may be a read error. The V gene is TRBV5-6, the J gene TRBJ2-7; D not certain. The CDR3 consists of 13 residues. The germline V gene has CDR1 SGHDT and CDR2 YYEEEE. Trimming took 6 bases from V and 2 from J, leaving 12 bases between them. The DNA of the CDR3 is TGTGCCAGCACCAACCGACACCCCTACGAGCAGTACTTC. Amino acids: CASTNRHPYEQYF.

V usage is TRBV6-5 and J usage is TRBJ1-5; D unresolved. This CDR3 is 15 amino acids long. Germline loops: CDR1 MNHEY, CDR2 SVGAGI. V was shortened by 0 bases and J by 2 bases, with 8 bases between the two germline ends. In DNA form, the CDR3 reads TGTGCCAGCAGTTACTCGATGAATCGCAATCAGCCCCAGCATTTT. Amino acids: CASSYSMNRNQPQHF.

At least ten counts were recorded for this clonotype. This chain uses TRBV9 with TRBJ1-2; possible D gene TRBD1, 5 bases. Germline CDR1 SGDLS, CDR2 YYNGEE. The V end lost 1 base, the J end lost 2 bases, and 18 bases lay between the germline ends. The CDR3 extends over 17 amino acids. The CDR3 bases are TGTGCCAGCAGCGTAAGTGAGTCGTTAGGGGCCAACTATGGCTACACCTTC. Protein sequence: CASSVSESLGANYGYTF.

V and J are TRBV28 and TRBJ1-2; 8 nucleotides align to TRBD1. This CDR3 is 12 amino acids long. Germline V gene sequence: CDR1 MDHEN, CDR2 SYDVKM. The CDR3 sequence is CQTGALNYGYTF. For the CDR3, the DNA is TGTCAGACAGGGGCGCTCAACTATGGCTACACCTTC.

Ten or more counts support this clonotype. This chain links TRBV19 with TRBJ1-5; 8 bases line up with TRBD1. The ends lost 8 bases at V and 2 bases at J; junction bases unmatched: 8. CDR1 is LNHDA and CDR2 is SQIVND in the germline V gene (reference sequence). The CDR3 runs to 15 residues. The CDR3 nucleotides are TGTGCCAGTCGGACAGGGTCGATGGGCAATCAGCCCCAGCATTTT. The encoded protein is CASRTGSMGNQPQHF.

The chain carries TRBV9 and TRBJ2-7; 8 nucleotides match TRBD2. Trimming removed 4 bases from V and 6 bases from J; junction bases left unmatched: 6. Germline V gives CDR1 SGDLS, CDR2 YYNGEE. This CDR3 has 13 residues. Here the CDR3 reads CASSTRTSPEQYF. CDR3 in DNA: TGTGCCAGCAGCACCCGGACTAGCCCCGAGCAGTACTTC.

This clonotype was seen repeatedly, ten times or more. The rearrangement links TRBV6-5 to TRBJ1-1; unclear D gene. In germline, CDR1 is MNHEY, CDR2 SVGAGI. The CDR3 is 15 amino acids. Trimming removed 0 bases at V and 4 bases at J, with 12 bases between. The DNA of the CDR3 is TGTGCCAGCAGTTACTCGAGTCTTTCGTTCACTGAAGCTTTCTTT. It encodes CASSYSSLSFTEAFF.

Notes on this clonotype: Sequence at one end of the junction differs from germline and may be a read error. The CDR3 spells CASSVRDSYGYIF. The CDR3 nucleotides read TGTGCCAGCAGTGTCCGGGACAGTTATGGCTACATCTTC. The rearrangement links TRBV27 to TRBJ1-2, with 7 bases matching TRBD1. From germline, CDR1 is MNHEY and CDR2 SMNVEV (reference sequence). This CDR3 spans 13 amino acids.

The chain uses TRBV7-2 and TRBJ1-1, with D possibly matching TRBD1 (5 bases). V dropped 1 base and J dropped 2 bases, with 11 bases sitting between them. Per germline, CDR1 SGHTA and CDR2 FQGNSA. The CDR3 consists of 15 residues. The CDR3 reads CASSLVWTRNTEAFF. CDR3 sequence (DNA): TGTGCCAGCAGCTTAGTGTGGACAAGAAACACTGAAGCTTTCTTT. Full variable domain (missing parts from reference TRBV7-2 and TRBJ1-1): GAGVSQSPSNKVTEKGKDVELRCDPISGHTALYWYRQSLGQGLEFLIYFQGNSAPDKSGLPSDRFSAERTGGSVSTLTIQRTQQEDSAVYLCASSLVWTRNTEAFFGQGTRLTVV.

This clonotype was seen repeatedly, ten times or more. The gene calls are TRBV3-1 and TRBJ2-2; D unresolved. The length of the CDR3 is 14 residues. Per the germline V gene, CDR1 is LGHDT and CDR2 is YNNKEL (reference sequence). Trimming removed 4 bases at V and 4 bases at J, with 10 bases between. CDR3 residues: CASSRSQVTGELFF. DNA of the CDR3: TGTGCCAGCAGCCGATCCCAGGTCACCGGGGAGCTGTTTTTT.

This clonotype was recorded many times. The CDR3 DNA reads as TGCGCCAGCAGTCTACAGGGGGGCCCAAGGGCTGAAGCTTTCTTT. This translates into CASSLQGGPRAEAFF. This chain connects TRBV5-1 to TRBJ1-1; TRBD1 aligns across 8 bases. CDR3 length equals 15 residues. J gave up 6 bases and V 5 bases, and 12 bases lay outside the gene matches. The germline V gene encodes CDR1 SGHRS and CDR2 YFSETQ.

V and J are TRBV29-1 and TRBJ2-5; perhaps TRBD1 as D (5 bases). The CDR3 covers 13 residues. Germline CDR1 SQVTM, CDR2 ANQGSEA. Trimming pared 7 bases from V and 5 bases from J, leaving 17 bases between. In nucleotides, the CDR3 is TGCAGCGCCGAGCCAGGGTTAAAGGAGACCCAGTACTTC. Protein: CSAEPGLKETQYF.

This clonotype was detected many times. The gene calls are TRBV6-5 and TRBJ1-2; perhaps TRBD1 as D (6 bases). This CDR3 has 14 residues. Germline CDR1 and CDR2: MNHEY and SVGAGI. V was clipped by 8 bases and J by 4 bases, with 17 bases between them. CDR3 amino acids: CASCPGGGTYGYTF. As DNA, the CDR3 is TGTGCCAGCTGCCCGGGGGGGGGCACCTATGGCTACACCTTC.

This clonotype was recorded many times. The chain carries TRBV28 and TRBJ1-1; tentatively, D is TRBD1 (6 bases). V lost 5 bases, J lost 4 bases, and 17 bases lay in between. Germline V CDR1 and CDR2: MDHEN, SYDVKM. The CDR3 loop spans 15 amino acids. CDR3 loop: CASSQGQFWGTEAFF. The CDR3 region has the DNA TGTGCCAGCAGTCAAGGACAGTTTTGGGGCACTGAAGCTTTCTTT.

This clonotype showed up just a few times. The CDR3 coding sequence is TGTGCCAGCAGTGAAACAGGGTTTTTTAGCACTGAAGCTTTCTTT. Translation gives CASSETGFFSTEAFF. J is TRBJ1-1 and V is TRBV6-1, with D perhaps matching TRBD1 (6 bases). V was clipped by 2 bases and J by 4 bases, with 14 bases between them. This CDR3 is built from 15 residues. Germline V lookup: CDR1 MNHNS, CDR2 SASEGT.

CDR3 protein: CASSLDQGAKNEQYF. The CDR3 DNA follows: TGTGCCAGCAGTTTGGACCAGGGGGCCAAGAACGAGCAGTACTTC. The chain links TRBV27 to TRBJ2-7; 8 nucleotides agree with TRBD1. Germline V CDR1 and CDR2: MNHEY, SMNVEV (reference sequence). Germline trimming cut 3 bases from V and 5 bases from J; bases unmatched to any gene: 9. There are 15 residues in the CDR3.

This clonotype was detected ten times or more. The CDR3 DNA sequence: TGTGCCAGCAGTGATCGGGTCAACACCGGGGAGCTGTTTTTT. This encodes CASSDRVNTGELFF. The V call is TRBV2, the J call TRBJ2-2; D call uncertain. Per germline, CDR1 SNHLY and CDR2 FYNNEI. V lost 3 bases to trimming and J lost 2 bases, with 7 bases between them. CDR3 length: 14 residues. The whole variable domain, remainder taken from reference TRBV2 and TRBJ2-2, is EPEVTQTPSHQVTQMGQEVILRCVPISNHLYFYWYRQILGQKVEFLVSFYNNEISEKSEIFDDQFSVERPDGSNFTLKIRSTKLEDSAMYFCASSDRVNTGELFFGEGSRLTVL.

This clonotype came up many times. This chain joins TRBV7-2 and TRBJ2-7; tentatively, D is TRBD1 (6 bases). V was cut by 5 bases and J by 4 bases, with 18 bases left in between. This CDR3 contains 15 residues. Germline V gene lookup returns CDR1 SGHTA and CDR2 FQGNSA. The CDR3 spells CASSPPGTLRYEQYF. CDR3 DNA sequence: TGTGCCAGCAGCCCGCCCGGGACACTACGGTACGAGCAGTACTTC.

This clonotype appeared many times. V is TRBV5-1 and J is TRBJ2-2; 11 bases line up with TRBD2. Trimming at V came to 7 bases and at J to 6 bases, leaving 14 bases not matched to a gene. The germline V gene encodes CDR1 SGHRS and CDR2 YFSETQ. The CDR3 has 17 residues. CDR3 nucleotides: TGCGCCAGCTACTCCTCGACTAGCGGGATATCGTCCGGGGAGCTGTTTTTT. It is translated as CASYSSTSGISSGELFF. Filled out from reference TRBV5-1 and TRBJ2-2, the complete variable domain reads KAGVTQTPRYLIKTRGQQVTLSCSPISGHRSVSWYQQTPGQGLQFLFEYFSETQRNKGNFPGRFSGRQFSNSRSEMNVSTLELGDSALYLCASYSSTSGISSGELFFGEGSRLTVL.

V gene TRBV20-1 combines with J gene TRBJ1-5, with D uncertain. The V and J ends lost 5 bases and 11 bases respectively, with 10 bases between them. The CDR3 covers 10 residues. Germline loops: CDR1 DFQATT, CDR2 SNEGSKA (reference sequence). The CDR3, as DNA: TGCAGTGCTGTGAAGTCGACCCAGCATTTT. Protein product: CSAVKSTQHF.

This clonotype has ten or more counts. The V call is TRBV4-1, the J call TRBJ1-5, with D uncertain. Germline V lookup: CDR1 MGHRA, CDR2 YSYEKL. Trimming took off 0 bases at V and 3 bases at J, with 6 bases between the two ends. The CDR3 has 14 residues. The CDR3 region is CASSQDRPNQPQHF. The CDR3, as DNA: TGCGCCAGCAGCCAAGATCGGCCCAATCAGCCCCAGCATTTT.